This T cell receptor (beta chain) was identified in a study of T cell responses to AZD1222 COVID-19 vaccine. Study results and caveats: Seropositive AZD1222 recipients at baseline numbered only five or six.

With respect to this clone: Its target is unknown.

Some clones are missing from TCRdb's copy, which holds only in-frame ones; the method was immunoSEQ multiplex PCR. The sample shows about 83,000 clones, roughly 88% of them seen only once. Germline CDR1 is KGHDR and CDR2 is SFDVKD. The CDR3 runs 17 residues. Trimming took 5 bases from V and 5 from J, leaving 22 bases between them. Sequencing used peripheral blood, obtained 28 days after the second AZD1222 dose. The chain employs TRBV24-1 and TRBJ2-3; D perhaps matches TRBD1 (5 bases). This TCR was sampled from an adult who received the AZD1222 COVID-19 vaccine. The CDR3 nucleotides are TGTGCCACCAGTGGGGTGAATCCTGGACATCGGGTAGATACGCAGTATTTT. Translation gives CATSGVNPGHRVDTQYF.